This is a list of T cell receptor beta chains from one sample in a study of beta chain features in type 1 diabetes. The data were produced by immunoSEQ multiplex PCR, yet TCRdb's version contains in-frame clones alone and is incomplete. The table has 140,000 to 150,000 clones, 48% seen once. The sequencing sample was made of Tregs from blood. These receptor sequences come from a man aged 18 to 35 in good health. CDR3s include the opening cysteine and the closing phenylalanine or tryptophan. The D gene is left open where the match is weak. The size of a clone is reported for some rows only, either as once, few or many, or as a class for expanded clones.

len: 13
d_gene: NA
abundance: NA
v_gene: TRBV30
j_gene: TRBJ1-4
CDR3aa: CAWRDKRNEKLFF
CDR3nt: TGTGCCTGGAGGGACAAGAGAAATGAAAAACTGTTTTTT

len: 12
d_gene: NA
abundance: NA
v_gene: TRBV18
j_gene: TRBJ1-1
CDR3aa: CASSLSNTEAFF
CDR3nt: TGTGCCAGCTCACTCTCCAACACTGAAGCTTTCTTT

len: 16
d_gene: TRBD2
abundance: NA
v_gene: TRBV7-2
j_gene: TRBJ2-3
CDR3aa: CASSPRLAGTADTQYF
CDR3nt: TGTGCCAGCAGCCCCCGACTAGCGGGGACAGCAGATACGCAGTATTTT

len: 17
d_gene: NA
abundance: NA
v_gene: TRBV9
j_gene: TRBJ2-3
CDR3aa: CASRKGPGVLNPDTQYF
CDR3nt: TGTGCCAGCAGGAAAGGACCGGGGGTCCTTAACCCAGATACGCAGTATTTT

len: 13
d_gene: NA
abundance: few
v_gene: TRBV14
j_gene: TRBJ1-6
CDR3aa: CASRGGVGSPLHF
CDR3nt: TGTGCCAGCAGAGGGGGGGTTGGATCACCCCTCCACTTT

len: 12
d_gene: NA
abundance: NA
v_gene: TRBV28
j_gene: TRBJ1-1
CDR3aa: CASSPGRRGAFF
CDR3nt: TGTGCCAGCAGTCCAGGGAGAAGGGGGGCTTTCTTT

len: 13
d_gene: NA
abundance: NA
v_gene: TRBV6-1
j_gene: TRBJ1-2
CDR3aa: CASSEWGGGGYTF
CDR3nt: TGTGCCAGCAGTGAATGGGGGGGCGGGGGCTACACCTTC

len: 15
d_gene: NA
abundance: NA
v_gene: TRBV6-5
j_gene: TRBJ2-7
CDR3aa: CASSYSYRSGGEQYF
CDR3nt: TGTGCCAGCAGTTACTCGTATCGGTCTGGCGGCGAGCAGTACTTC

len: 15
d_gene: NA
abundance: NA
v_gene: TRBV28
j_gene: TRBJ2-7
CDR3aa: CASSFQGGFSYEQYF
CDR3nt: TGTGCCAGCAGTTTTCAAGGCGGGTTTTCCTACGAGCAGTACTTC

len: 15
d_gene: TRBD1
abundance: NA
v_gene: TRBV4-3
j_gene: TRBJ2-7
CDR3aa: CASSERGDRMHEQYF
CDR3nt: TGCGCCAGCAGCGAAAGGGGGGACAGGATGCACGAGCAGTACTTC

len: 18
d_gene: TRBD2
abundance: NA
v_gene: TRBV4-2
j_gene: TRBJ2-1
CDR3aa: CASSQDSLAGVGNNEQFF
CDR3nt: TGTGCCAGCAGCCAAGATAGCCTAGCGGGGGTAGGCAACAATGAGCAGTTCTTC

len: 14
d_gene: NA
abundance: NA
v_gene: TRBV19
j_gene: TRBJ1-1
CDR3aa: CASSMMWGDTEAFF
CDR3nt: TGTGCCAGTAGTATGATGTGGGGGGACACTGAAGCTTTCTTT

len: 13
d_gene: NA
abundance: NA
v_gene: TRBV6-5
j_gene: TRBJ1-2
CDR3aa: CASSPLRNYGYTF
CDR3nt: TGTGCCAGCAGTCCGCTGAGAAACTATGGCTACACCTTC

len: 14
d_gene: TRBD1
abundance: NA
v_gene: TRBV4-2
j_gene: TRBJ1-1
CDR3aa: CASRRQGEEAEAFF
CDR3nt: TGTGCCAGCAGACGACAGGGAGAGGAGGCTGAAGCTTTCTTT

len: 19
d_gene: TRBD1
abundance: few
v_gene: TRBV30
j_gene: TRBJ1-1
CDR3aa: CAWSVFEVGDRVGNTEAFF
CDR3nt: TGTGCCTGGAGTGTATTCGAGGTCGGGGACAGGGTTGGTAACACTGAAGCTTTCTTT

len: 11
d_gene: NA
abundance: NA
v_gene: TRBV20-1
j_gene: TRBJ1-1
CDR3aa: CSAYTNTEAFF
CDR3nt: TGCAGTGCTTACACGAACACTGAAGCTTTCTTT

len: 16
d_gene: NA
abundance: NA
v_gene: TRBV10-3
j_gene: TRBJ2-2
CDR3aa: CAISGVGQGWTGELFF
CDR3nt: TGTGCCATCAGTGGAGTAGGGCAGGGATGGACCGGGGAGCTGTTTTTT

len: 15
d_gene: NA
abundance: few
v_gene: TRBV11-2
j_gene: TRBJ2-3
CDR3aa: CASSRTGLSTDTQYF
CDR3nt: TGTGCCAGCAGCCGTACAGGGTTGAGCACAGATACGCAGTATTTT

len: 15
d_gene: TRBD2
abundance: few
v_gene: TRBV19
j_gene: TRBJ2-7
CDR3aa: CASSIQLAGSDEQYF
CDR3nt: TGTGCCAGTAGTATTCAACTAGCGGGATCTGACGAGCAGTACTTC

len: 12
d_gene: NA
abundance: NA
v_gene: TRBV7-2
j_gene: TRBJ1-4
CDR3aa: CASSLYGEKLFF
CDR3nt: TGTGCCAGCAGCTTATACGGTGAAAAACTGTTTTTT

len: 14
d_gene: NA
abundance: NA
v_gene: TRBV4-2
j_gene: TRBJ1-4
CDR3aa: CASSPRTVSEKLFF
CDR3nt: TGTGCCAGCAGCCCGAGGACAGTTTCGGAAAAACTGTTTTTT

len: 14
d_gene: TRBD1
abundance: NA
v_gene: TRBV5-1
j_gene: TRBJ2-3
CDR3aa: CASSLGRGQDTQYF
CDR3nt: TGCGCCAGCAGCTTGGGCAGGGGGCAGGATACGCAGTATTTT

len: 12
d_gene: NA
abundance: few
v_gene: TRBV29-1
j_gene: TRBJ1-1
CDR3aa: CSVERVNTEAFF
CDR3nt: TGCAGCGTTGAACGGGTGAACACTGAAGCTTTCTTT

len: 18
d_gene: TRBD2
abundance: few
v_gene: TRBV10-3
j_gene: TRBJ2-1
CDR3aa: CAISELLSASGRDNEQFF
CDR3nt: TGTGCCATCAGTGAGTTGTTGTCGGCGTCAGGGAGGGACAATGAGCAGTTCTTC

len: 15
d_gene: TRBD1
abundance: NA
v_gene: TRBV5-1
j_gene: TRBJ2-2
CDR3aa: CASSTDRDRTGELFF
CDR3nt: TGCGCCAGCAGCACTGACAGGGATCGCACCGGGGAGCTGTTTTTT

len: 15
d_gene: NA
abundance: NA
v_gene: TRBV7-6
j_gene: TRBJ1-4
CDR3aa: CASSLVVEANEKLFF
CDR3nt: TGTGCCAGCAGCTTAGTAGTGGAGGCTAATGAAAAACTGTTTTTT

len: 14
d_gene: TRBD2
abundance: NA
v_gene: TRBV2
j_gene: TRBJ2-7
CDR3aa: CASSRTSGRVEQYF
CDR3nt: TGTGCCAGCAGCCGGACTAGCGGGAGAGTTGAGCAGTACTTC

len: 13
d_gene: NA
abundance: few
v_gene: TRBV10-3
j_gene: TRBJ1-2
CDR3aa: CAISDRPNYGYTF
CDR3nt: TGTGCCATCAGTGACAGGCCTAACTATGGCTACACCTTC

len: 19
d_gene: NA
abundance: few
v_gene: TRBV19
j_gene: TRBJ1-5
CDR3aa: CASRYRSGRNPYSNQPQHF
CDR3nt: TGTGCCAGTAGATATCGGTCGGGTCGCAATCCTTATAGCAATCAGCCCCAGCATTTT

len: 14
d_gene: NA
abundance: NA
v_gene: TRBV6-6
j_gene: TRBJ2-7
CDR3aa: CASSYHRKPYEQYF
CDR3nt: TGTGCCAGCAGTTACCACAGAAAACCCTACGAGCAGTACTTC

len: 13
d_gene: NA
abundance: NA
v_gene: TRBV2
j_gene: TRBJ1-1
CDR3aa: CASSEIMAAEAFF
CDR3nt: TGTGCCAGCAGTGAAATCATGGCGGCTGAAGCTTTCTTT

len: 11
d_gene: NA
abundance: NA
v_gene: TRBV7-2
j_gene: TRBJ1-1
CDR3aa: CASSLTRVAFF
CDR3nt: TGTGCCAGCAGCTTGACTCGGGTAGCTTTCTTT

len: 15
d_gene: NA
abundance: NA
v_gene: TRBV28
j_gene: TRBJ2-7
CDR3aa: CASKATGLSSYEQYF
CDR3nt: TGTGCCAGCAAAGCAACAGGCCTTAGCTCCTACGAGCAGTACTTC

len: 16
d_gene: NA
abundance: NA
v_gene: TRBV28
j_gene: TRBJ1-1
CDR3aa: CASSLSGGTGNTEAFF
CDR3nt: TGTGCCAGCAGTTTATCGGGGGGGACGGGGAACACTGAAGCTTTCTTT

len: 15
d_gene: TRBD1
abundance: few
v_gene: TRBV28
j_gene: TRBJ2-7
CDR3aa: CASSYRGSPYYEQYF
CDR3nt: TGTGCCAGCAGTTACAGGGGCTCACCTTACTACGAGCAGTACTTC

len: 15
d_gene: TRBD1
abundance: NA
v_gene: TRBV14
j_gene: TRBJ2-1
CDR3aa: CASSQDRGLRNEQFF
CDR3nt: TGTGCCAGCAGCCAAGACAGGGGGTTAAGGAATGAGCAGTTCTTC

len: 15
d_gene: TRBD1
abundance: few
v_gene: TRBV18
j_gene: TRBJ1-2
CDR3aa: CASSPLVDRGYGYTF
CDR3nt: TGTGCCAGCTCACCACTTGTCGACAGGGGGTATGGCTACACCTTC

len: 13
d_gene: TRBD1
abundance: NA
v_gene: TRBV27
j_gene: TRBJ2-3
CDR3aa: CASSLQGADTQYF
CDR3nt: TGTGCCAGCAGCTTACAGGGGGCAGATACGCAGTATTTT

len: 12
d_gene: NA
abundance: few
v_gene: TRBV5-1
j_gene: TRBJ2-5
CDR3aa: CASSLAQGTQYF
CDR3nt: TGCGCCAGCAGCTTGGCCCAGGGGACCCAGTACTTC

len: 16
d_gene: NA
abundance: NA
v_gene: TRBV7-7
j_gene: TRBJ2-3
CDR3aa: CASSPLDKGETDTQYF
CDR3nt: TGTGCTAGCAGCCCCCTCGATAAGGGAGAGACGGATACGCAGTATTTT

len: 15
d_gene: TRBD1
abundance: NA
v_gene: TRBV10-3
j_gene: TRBJ2-1
CDR3aa: CAISETTGVYNEQFF
CDR3nt: TGTGCCATCAGTGAGACCACAGGGGTCTACAATGAGCAGTTCTTC

len: 15
d_gene: NA
abundance: NA
v_gene: TRBV7-9
j_gene: TRBJ1-4
CDR3aa: CASSAQWSTNEKLFF
CDR3nt: TGTGCCAGCAGCGCCCAGTGGTCAACTAATGAAAAACTGTTTTTT

len: 12
d_gene: TRBD2
abundance: NA
v_gene: TRBV7-2
j_gene: TRBJ2-5
CDR3aa: CASSWGGETQYF
CDR3nt: TGTGCCAGCAGCTGGGGGGGGGAGACCCAGTACTTC

len: 15
d_gene: NA
abundance: NA
v_gene: TRBV18
j_gene: TRBJ2-7
CDR3aa: CASSPVQDQAYEQYF
CDR3nt: TGTGCCAGCTCCCCCGTTCAGGATCAAGCCTACGAGCAGTACTTC

len: 13
d_gene: NA
abundance: NA
v_gene: TRBV10-3
j_gene: TRBJ2-3
CDR3aa: CAISGIQGDTQYF
CDR3nt: TGTGCCATCAGTGGAATCCAGGGCGATACGCAGTATTTT

len: 14
d_gene: TRBD2
abundance: NA
v_gene: TRBV5-6
j_gene: TRBJ2-5
CDR3aa: CASSTSGEGETQYF
CDR3nt: TGTGCCAGCAGCACGAGCGGGGAAGGAGAGACCCAGTACTTC

len: 16
d_gene: NA
abundance: few
v_gene: TRBV28
j_gene: TRBJ1-1
CDR3aa: CASSLVQGKWNTEAFF
CDR3nt: TGTGCCAGCAGTTTAGTGCAGGGAAAGTGGAACACTGAAGCTTTCTTT

len: 17
d_gene: TRBD2
abundance: few
v_gene: TRBV19
j_gene: TRBJ2-1
CDR3aa: CASSLGTSGSRSNEQFF
CDR3nt: TGTGCCAGTAGTCTCGGGACTAGCGGGAGTAGGTCCAATGAGCAGTTCTTC

len: 13
d_gene: NA
abundance: NA
v_gene: TRBV28
j_gene: TRBJ1-2
CDR3aa: CASSLSGISGYTF
CDR3nt: TGTGCCAGCAGTTTATCCGGGATTTCTGGCTACACCTTC

len: 13
d_gene: TRBD1
abundance: NA
v_gene: TRBV19
j_gene: TRBJ1-2
CDR3aa: CASHRDRTYGYTF
CDR3nt: TGTGCCAGCCACCGGGACAGGACCTATGGCTACACCTTC

len: 15
d_gene: TRBD2
abundance: few
v_gene: TRBV9
j_gene: TRBJ2-5
CDR3aa: CASSATSGSPGTQYF
CDR3nt: TGTGCCAGCAGCGCGACTAGCGGGTCCCCCGGGACCCAGTACTTC

len: 14
d_gene: TRBD2
abundance: NA
v_gene: TRBV10-3
j_gene: TRBJ2-3
CDR3aa: CATSRGDWKDTQYF
CDR3nt: TGTGCCACCTCACGGGGGGATTGGAAAGATACGCAGTATTTT